This section outlines one TCR beta chain sequence together with its context. Antigen unknown. Germline values: CDR1 SGHNT, CDR2 YYREEE (reference sequence). The ends lost 3 bases at V and 5 bases at J; junction bases unmatched: 7. This CDR3 is built from 14 residues. The record originates from a study of beta chain features in type 1 diabetes. Study observations and caveats: All four CD4+ subsets from Type 1 diabetes patients carried moderately but significantly shorter TCRB CDR3s.

All of the isolated RNA was reverse transcribed, so expressed TCRB transcripts were sequenced. Repertoires were generated with immunoSEQ multiplex PCR, while TCRdb's copy carries only in-frame clones and drops some. The table lists some 660,000 clones, around an eighth of them singletons, with just under 0.04% in the top ten. The rearrangement uses TRBV5-4 and TRBJ2-5; 7 bases match TRBD2. The clonotype was recovered from a man younger than 35 with type 1 diabetes. The specimen sequenced was naive CD4+ T cells from blood. CDR3 in amino acids: CASSSSEGGETQYF. In DNA, the CDR3 is TGTGCCAGCAGCTCTTCCGAGGGAGGGGAGACCCAGTACTTC.